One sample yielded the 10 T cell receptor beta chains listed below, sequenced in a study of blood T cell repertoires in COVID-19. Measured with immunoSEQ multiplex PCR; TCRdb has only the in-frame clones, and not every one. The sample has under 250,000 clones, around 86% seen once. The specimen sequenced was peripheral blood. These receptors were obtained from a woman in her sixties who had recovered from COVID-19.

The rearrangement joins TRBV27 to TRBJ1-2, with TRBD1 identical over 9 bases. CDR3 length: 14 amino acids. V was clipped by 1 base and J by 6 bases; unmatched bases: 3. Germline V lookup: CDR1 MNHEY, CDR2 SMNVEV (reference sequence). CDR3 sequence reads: CASSLWDRADGYTF. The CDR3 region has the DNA TGTGCCAGCAGTTTATGGGACAGGGCGGATGGCTACACCTTC.

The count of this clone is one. Here the CDR3 reads CASSRRNTEAFF. CDR3 sequence (DNA): TGTGCCAGCAGCCGGAGAAACACTGAAGCTTTCTTT. The chain employs TRBV12-3 or TRBV12-4 and TRBJ1-1; D uncertain. The CDR3 runs to 12 residues. Deletions cut 6 bases from V and 2 bases from J, with 7 bases between.

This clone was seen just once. The CDR3 region is CASSPGTGGADTQYF. In DNA form, the CDR3 reads TGTGCCAGTAGCCCAGGGACAGGGGGCGCAGATACGCAGTATTTT. V and J are TRBV19 and TRBJ2-3; 12 nucleotides agree with TRBD1. CDR1 is LNHDA, CDR2 SQIVND, per germline (reference sequence). Trimming removed 6 bases from V and 4 bases from J; junction bases left unmatched: 5. The CDR3 loop spans 15 amino acids.

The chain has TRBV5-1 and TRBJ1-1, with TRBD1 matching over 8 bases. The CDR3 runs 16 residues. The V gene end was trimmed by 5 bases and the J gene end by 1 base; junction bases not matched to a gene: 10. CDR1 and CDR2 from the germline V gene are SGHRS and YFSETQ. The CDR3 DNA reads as TGCGCCAGCAGGCATAAACCGGGACAGGAGAACACTGAAGCTTTCTTT. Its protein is CASRHKPGQENTEAFF.

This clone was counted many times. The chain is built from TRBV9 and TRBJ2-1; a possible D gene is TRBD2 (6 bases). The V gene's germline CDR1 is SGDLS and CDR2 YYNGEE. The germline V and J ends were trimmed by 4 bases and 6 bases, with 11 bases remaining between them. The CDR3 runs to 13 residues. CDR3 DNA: TGTGCCAGCAGCCCGATGGGGGGCAATGAGCAGTTCTTC. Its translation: CASSPMGGNEQFF.

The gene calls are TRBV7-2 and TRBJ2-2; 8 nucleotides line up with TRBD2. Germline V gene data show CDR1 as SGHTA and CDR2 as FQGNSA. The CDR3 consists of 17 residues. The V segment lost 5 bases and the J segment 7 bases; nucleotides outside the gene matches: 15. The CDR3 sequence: CASSPSLVGGDHGELFF. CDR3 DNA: TGTGCCAGCAGCCCGTCTCTCGTCGGGGGGGATCACGGGGAGCTGTTTTTT.

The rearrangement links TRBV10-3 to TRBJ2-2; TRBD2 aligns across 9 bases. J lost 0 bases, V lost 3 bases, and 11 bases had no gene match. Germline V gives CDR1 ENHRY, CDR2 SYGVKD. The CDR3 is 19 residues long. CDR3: CAISDSGGTLISNTGELFF. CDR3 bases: TGTGCCATCAGTGACAGCGGGGGGACCTTGATTTCGAACACCGGGGAGCTGTTTTTT.

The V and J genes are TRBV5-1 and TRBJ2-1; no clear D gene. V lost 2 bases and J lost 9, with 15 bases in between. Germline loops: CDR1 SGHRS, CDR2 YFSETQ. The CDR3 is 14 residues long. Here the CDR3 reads CASSLVSQVGEQFF. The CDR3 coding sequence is TGCGCCAGCAGCTTAGTCTCTCAGGTCGGTGAGCAGTTCTTC.

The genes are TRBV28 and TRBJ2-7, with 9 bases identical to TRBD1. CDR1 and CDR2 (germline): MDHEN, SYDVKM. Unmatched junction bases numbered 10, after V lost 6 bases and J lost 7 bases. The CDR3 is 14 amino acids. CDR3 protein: CASRLTGGIGEQYF. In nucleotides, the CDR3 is TGTGCCAGCAGACTGACAGGGGGGATAGGGGAGCAGTACTTC.

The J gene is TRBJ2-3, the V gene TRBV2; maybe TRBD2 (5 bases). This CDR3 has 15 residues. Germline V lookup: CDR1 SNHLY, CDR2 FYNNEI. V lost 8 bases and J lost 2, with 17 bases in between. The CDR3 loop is CASLDSILPTDTQYF. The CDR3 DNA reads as TGTGCCAGCTTGGACTCTATCCTCCCCACAGATACGCAGTATTTT. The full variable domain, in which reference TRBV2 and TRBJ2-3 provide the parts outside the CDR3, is EPEVTQTPSHQVTQMGQEVILRCVPISNHLYFYWYRQILGQKVEFLVSFYNNEISEKSEIFDDQFSVERPDGSNFTLKIRSTKLEDSAMYFCASLDSILPTDTQYFGPGTRLTVL.